This T cell receptor (beta chain) stems from a study of cytotoxic CD8 clonotypes in ibrutinib-treated CLL (dated by TCRdb to the early 2020s). With respect to the entire study: The cohort had 11 to 12 relapsed/refractory and around 15 treatment-naive patients; approximately 18 were IGHV unmutated. Responses were partial in roughly 24 patients and complete in 2; after median approximately 69 months follow-up, around 15 stayed in remission and roughly twelve progressed. Samples at response were collected after a median of 12 months of treatment, with a range of roughly 6 to 40 months. On average, each sample had roughly 230,000 productive templates and roughly 95,000 productive rearrangements. Of the 80 to 95 participants in the trial, roughly 25 had longitudinal samples available. Cryopreserved peripheral blood mononuclear cells were obtained before treatment, at response, and at either sustained remission or disease progression. All remission and progressive disease samples were collected while patients were still receiving ibrutinib.

Overall study results and their limits: Sustained-remission and progressing patients did not have matched sampling times, and lymph node repertoires were not examined. Public clonotypes were rare and either contracted or stayed stable during treatment, and the rise in clonality at ibrutinib response reflected the expansion of private clonotypes. Baseline clonality exceeded that of age-matched healthy donors and correlated strongly with circulating CD8+ T-cell counts. An increase in clonality was observed at ibrutinib response, with clonality remaining stable during sustained remission and falling back toward baseline at progression.

The goal of deep resolution MiSeq sequencing was a depth between 1 in 1 million and 1 in 200,000 T cells, and coverage averaged 10x per clonotype. TCR beta libraries were generated with the immunoSEQ hsTCRB Kit. Under the source paper's analysis protocol: Data were analyzed with ImmunoSEQ Data Assistant and ImmunoSEQ Analyzer, with V, D and J genes assigned per IMGT definitions. Clonality, which ranges from 0 to 1, was calculated as one minus the normalized Shannon entropy of productive rearrangement frequencies. Public clonotype analysis was restricted to overrepresented clonotypes comprising at least 0.05% of each patient's repertoire. Some 13 age-matched healthy donor repertoires from immuneACCESS served as clonality controls. Sourced from immuneACCESS, this table was stored by TCRdb with only in-frame sequences that have V and J called. A share of the clones is absent; for the studies checked, an unresolved V gene accounts for under half, and the remainder has no known explanation. Clone size and the V and J calls come from that table; the DNA yielded D and trimming. This sample comprises 200,000 to 250,000 clones, 60% to 80% of them detected only once. The top ten constitute approximately 10% of the sample.

The intended sense of this specimen's time point label: roughly 12 months on ibrutinib. For TCR beta library preparation, about 2 micrograms of genomic DNA was extracted from cryopreserved PBMCs. Longitudinal blood samples from CLL patients receiving ibrutinib monotherapy were subjected to high-throughput TCR beta sequencing. The patients were enrolled in a single-center, open-label phase 2 trial of ibrutinib monotherapy. The CDR3 has 13 amino acids, counting the end cysteine and phenylalanine. Only the CDR3 portion is preserved as DNA: 39 bases, with reading frame beginning at the first base. CDR1 SSHAT and CDR2 FNYEAQ are derived from the germline V gene (reference sequence). Concerning this clone itself: This clone's antigen is unknown. A read error may account for a junction end that differs from germline.

This TCR was recovered from a human donor with chronic lymphocytic leukemia. The chain is assembled from TRBV7-7 and TRBJ2-5, with the D gene too uncertain to name. Sample: PBMCs, taken after 12 months of ibrutinib treatment. The nucleotide sequence reads as follows: TGTGCTAGCAGCTTAGGATTTCAAGAGACCCAGTACTTC. The resulting protein is CASSLGFQETQYF.